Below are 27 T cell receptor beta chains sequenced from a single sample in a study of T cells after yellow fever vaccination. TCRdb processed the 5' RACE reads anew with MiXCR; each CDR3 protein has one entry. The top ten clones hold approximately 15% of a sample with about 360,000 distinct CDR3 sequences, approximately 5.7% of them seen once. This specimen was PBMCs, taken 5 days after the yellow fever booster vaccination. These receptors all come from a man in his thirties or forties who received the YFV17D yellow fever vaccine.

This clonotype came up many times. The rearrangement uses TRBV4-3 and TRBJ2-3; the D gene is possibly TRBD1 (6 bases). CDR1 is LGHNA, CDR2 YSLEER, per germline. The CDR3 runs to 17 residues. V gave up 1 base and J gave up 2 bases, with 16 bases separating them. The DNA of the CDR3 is TGCGCCAGCAGCCAAGGTGGGGACACCCCATCCACAGATACGCAGTATTTT. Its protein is CASSQGGDTPSTDTQYF.

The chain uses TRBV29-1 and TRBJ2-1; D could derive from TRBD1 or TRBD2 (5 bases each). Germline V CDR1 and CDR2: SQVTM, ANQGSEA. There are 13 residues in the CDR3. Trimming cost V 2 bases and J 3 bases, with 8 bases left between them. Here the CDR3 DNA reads TGCAGCGTTGAAAGGGACGACTACAATGAGCAGTTCTTC. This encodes CSVERDDYNEQFF.

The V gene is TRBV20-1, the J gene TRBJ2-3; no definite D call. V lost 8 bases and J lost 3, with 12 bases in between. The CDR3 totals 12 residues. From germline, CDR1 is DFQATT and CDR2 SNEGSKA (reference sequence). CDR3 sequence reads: CSFSDPTDTQYF. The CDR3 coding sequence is TGCAGTTTCTCCGACCCGACAGATACGCAGTATTTT.

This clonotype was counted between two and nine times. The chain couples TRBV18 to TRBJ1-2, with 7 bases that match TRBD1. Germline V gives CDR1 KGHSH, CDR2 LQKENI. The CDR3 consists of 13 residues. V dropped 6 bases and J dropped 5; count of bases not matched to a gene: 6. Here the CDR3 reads CASSPGQEYGYTF. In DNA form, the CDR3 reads TGTGCCAGCTCTCCAGGACAGGAATATGGCTACACCTTC. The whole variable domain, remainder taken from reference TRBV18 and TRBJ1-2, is NAGVMQNPRHLVRRRGQEARLRCSPMKGHSHVYWYRQLPEEGLKFMVYLQKENIIDESGMPKERFSAEFPKEGPSILRIQQVVRGDSAAYFCASSPGQEYGYTFGSGTRLTVV.

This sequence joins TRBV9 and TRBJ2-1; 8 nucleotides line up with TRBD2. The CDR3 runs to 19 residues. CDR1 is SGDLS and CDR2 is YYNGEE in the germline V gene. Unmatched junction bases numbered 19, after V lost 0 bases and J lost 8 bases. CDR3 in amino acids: CASSVDLLGEVSGIHEQFF. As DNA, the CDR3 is TGTGCCAGCAGCGTAGATCTCTTGGGTGAAGTTAGCGGGATACATGAGCAGTTCTTC.

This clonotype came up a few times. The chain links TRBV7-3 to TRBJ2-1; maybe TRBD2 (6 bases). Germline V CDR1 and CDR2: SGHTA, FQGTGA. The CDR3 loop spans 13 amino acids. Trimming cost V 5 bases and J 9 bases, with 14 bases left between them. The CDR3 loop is CASSLKGRSEQFF. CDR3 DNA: TGTGCCAGCAGCCTAAAGGGGAGGAGTGAGCAGTTCTTC.

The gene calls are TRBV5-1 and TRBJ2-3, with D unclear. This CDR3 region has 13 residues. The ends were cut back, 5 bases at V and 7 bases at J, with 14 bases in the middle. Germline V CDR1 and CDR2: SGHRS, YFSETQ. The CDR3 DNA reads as TGCGCCAGCAGTACGAAGCCCGTTAATACGCAGTATTTT. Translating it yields CASSTKPVNTQYF.

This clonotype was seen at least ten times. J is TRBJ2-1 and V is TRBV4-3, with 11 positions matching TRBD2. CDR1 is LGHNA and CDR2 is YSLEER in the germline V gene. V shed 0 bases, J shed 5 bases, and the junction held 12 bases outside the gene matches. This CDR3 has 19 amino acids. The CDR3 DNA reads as TGCGCCAGCAGCCAAGATCCTAGCGGGAGGCCTAATTCAAACAATGAGCAGTTCTTC. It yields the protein CASSQDPSGRPNSNNEQFF.

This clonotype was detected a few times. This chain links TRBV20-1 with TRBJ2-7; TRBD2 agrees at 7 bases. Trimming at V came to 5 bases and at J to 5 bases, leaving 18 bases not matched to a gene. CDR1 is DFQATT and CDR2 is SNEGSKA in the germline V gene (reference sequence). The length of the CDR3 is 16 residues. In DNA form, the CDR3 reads TGCAGTGCTGGGGAAAGCCGGACTAGTAGCATCCACGAGCAGTACTTC. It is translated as CSAGESRTSSIHEQYF.

In nucleotides, the CDR3 is TGCGCCAGCAGCTTCGCGGCCTGGAACTACGAGCAGTACTTC. It specifies CASSFAAWNYEQYF. The chain recombines TRBV5-1 with TRBJ2-7; no definite D call. Germline V gives CDR1 SGHRS, CDR2 YFSETQ. The CDR3 sequence is 14 residues long. Trimming pared 2 bases from V and 3 bases from J, leaving 12 bases between.

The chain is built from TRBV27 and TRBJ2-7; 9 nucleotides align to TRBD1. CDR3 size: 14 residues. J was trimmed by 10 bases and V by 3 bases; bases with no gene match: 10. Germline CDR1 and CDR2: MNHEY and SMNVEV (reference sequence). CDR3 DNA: TGTGCCAGCAGTTTTTACCCCGGACAGGGGTATCAGTACTTC. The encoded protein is CASSFYPGQGYQYF.

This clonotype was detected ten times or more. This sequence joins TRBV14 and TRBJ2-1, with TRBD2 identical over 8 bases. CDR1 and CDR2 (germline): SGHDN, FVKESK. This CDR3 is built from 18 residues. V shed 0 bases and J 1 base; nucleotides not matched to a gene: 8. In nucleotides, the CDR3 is TGTGCCAGCAGCCAAGATCTTTCGACTAGCGTATCCTACAATGAGCAGTTCTTC. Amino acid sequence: CASSQDLSTSVSYNEQFF.

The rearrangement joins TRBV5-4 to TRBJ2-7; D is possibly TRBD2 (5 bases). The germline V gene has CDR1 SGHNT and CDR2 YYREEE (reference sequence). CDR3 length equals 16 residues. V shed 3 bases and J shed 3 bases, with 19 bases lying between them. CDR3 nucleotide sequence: TGTGCCAGCAGCTCCCAGAGTAGCCGGGATCGCTACGAGCAGTACTTC. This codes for CASSSQSSRDRYEQYF.

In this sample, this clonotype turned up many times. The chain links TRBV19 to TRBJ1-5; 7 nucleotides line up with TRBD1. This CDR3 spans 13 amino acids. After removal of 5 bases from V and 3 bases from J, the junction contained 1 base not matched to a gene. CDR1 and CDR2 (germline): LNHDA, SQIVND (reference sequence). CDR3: CASSDRVNQPQHF. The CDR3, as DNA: TGTGCCAGTAGTGACAGGGTCAATCAGCCCCAGCATTTT.

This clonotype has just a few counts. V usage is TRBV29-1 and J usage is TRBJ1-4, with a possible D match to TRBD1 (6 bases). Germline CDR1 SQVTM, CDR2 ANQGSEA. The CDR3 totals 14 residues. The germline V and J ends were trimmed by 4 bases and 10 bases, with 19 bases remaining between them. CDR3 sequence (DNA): TGCAGCGTTGGGACGACAGGAGGGGCGGGAAAACTGTTTTTT. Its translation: CSVGTTGGAGKLFF.

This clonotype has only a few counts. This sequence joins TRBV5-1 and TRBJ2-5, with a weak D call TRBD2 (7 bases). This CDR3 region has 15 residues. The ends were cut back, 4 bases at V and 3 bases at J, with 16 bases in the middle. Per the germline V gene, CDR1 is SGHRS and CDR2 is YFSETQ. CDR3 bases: TGCGCCAGCAGCACGGGGGGCTCCAGGGAAGAGACCCAGTACTTC. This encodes CASSTGGSREETQYF.

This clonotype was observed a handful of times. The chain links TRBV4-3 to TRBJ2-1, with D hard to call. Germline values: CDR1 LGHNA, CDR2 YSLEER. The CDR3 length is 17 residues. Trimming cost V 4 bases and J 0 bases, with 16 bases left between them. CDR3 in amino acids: CASSPGSGLYSYNEQFF. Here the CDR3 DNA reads TGCGCCAGCAGCCCAGGCTCAGGTCTTTACTCCTACAATGAGCAGTTCTTC.

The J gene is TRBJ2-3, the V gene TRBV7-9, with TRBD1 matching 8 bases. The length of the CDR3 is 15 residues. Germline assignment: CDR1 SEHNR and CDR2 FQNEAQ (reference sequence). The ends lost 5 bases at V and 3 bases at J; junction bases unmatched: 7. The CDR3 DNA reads TGTGCCAGCAGCCTAAGACAGGGGAATACAGATACGCAGTATTTT. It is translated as CASSLRQGNTDTQYF. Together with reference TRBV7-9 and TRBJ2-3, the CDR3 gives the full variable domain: DTGVSQNPRHKITKRGQNVTFRCDPISEHNRLYWYRQTLGQGPEFLTYFQNEAQLEKSRLLSDRFSAERPKGSFSTLEIQRTEQGDSAMYLCASSLRQGNTDTQYFGPGTRLTVL.

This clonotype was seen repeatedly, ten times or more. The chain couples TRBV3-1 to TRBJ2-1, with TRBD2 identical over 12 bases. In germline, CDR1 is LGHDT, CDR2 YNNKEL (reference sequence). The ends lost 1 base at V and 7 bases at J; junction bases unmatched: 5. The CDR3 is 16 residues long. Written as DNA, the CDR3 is TGTGCCAGCAGCCAAGGAGGACTAGCGGGAATAAATGAGCAGTTCTTC. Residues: CASSQGGLAGINEQFF.

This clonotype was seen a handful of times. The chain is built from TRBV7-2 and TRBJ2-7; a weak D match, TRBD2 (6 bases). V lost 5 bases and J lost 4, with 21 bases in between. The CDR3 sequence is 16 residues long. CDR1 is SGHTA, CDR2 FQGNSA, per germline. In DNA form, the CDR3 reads TGTGCCAGCAGCCGACTTTTGCCCTTCGGAGGGTACGAGCAGTACTTC. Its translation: CASSRLLPFGGYEQYF.

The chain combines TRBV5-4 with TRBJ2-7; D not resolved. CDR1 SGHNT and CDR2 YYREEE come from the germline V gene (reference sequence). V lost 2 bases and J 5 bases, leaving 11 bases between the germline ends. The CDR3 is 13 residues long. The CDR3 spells CASSFGFRNEQYF. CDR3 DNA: TGTGCCAGCAGCTTTGGGTTTAGAAACGAGCAGTACTTC.

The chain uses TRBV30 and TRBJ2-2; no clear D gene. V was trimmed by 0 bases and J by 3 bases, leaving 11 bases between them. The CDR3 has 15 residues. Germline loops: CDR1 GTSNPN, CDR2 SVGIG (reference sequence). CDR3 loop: CAWSVRGAYTGELFF. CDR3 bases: TGTGCCTGGAGTGTACGTGGCGCCTACACCGGGGAGCTGTTTTTT.

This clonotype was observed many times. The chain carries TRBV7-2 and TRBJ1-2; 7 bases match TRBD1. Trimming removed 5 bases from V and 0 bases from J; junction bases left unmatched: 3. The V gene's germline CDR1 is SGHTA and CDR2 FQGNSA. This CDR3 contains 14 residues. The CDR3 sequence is CASSGQATNYGYTF. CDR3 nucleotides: TGTGCCAGCAGCGGACAGGCCACTAACTATGGCTACACCTTC.

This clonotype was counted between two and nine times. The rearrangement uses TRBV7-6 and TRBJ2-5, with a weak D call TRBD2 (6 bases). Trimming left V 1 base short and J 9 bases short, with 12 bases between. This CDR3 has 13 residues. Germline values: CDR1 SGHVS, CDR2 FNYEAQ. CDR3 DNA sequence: TGTGCCAGCAGCTTAGAATATGGAGGGGCCCAGTACTTC. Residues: CASSLEYGGAQYF. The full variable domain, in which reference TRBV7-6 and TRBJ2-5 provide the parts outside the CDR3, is GAGVSQSPRYKVTKRGQDVALRCDPISGHVSLYWYRQALGQGPEFLTYFNYEAQQDKSGLPNDRFSAERPEGSISTLTIQRTEQRDSAMYRCASSLEYGGAQYFGPGTRLLVL.

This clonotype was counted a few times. This chain's CDR3 is CASSLLAGVGAEQYF. In DNA, the CDR3 is TGTGCCAGCAGCTTATTAGCGGGAGTGGGAGCCGAGCAGTACTTC. The chain combines TRBV7-2 with TRBJ2-7; TRBD2 agrees at 9 bases. V was clipped by 2 bases and J by 6 bases; unmatched bases: 8. The CDR3 spans 15 residues. Per the germline V gene, CDR1 is SGHTA and CDR2 is FQGNSA. Looking up the rest from reference TRBV7-2 and TRBJ2-7 gives the full variable domain: GAGVSQSPSNKVTEKGKDVELRCDPISGHTALYWYRQSLGQGLEFLIYFQGNSAPDKSGLPSDRFSAERTGGSVSTLTIQRTQQEDSAVYLCASSLLAGVGAEQYFGPGTRLTVT.

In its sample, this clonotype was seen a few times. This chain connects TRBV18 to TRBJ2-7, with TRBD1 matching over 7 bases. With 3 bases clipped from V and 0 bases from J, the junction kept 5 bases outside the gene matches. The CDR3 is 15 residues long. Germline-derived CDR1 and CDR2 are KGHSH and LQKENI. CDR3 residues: CASSPGTAPSYEQYF. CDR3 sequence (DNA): TGTGCCAGCTCACCGGGGACAGCCCCCTCCTACGAGCAGTACTTC.

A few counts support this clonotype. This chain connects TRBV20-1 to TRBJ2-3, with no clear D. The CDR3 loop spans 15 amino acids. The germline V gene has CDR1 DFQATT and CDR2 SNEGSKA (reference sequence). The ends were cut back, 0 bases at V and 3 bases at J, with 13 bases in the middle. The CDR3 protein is CSARDSPTPTDTQYF. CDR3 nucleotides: TGCAGTGCTAGAGATTCCCCGACTCCTACAGATACGCAGTATTTT.